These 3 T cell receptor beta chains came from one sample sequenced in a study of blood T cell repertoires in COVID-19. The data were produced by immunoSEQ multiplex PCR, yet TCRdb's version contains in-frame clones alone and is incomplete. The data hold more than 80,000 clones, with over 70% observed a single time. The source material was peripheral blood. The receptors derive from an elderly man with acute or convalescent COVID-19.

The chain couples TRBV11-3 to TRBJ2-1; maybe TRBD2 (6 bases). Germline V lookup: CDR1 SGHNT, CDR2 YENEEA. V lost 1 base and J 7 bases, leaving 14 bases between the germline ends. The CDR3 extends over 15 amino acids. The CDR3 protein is CASSLGQTSLNEQFF. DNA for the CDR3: TGTGCCAGCAGCTTAGGGCAGACTAGTTTGAATGAGCAGTTCTTC. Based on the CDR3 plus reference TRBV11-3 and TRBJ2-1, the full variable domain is EAGVVQSPRYKIIEKKQPVAFWCNPISGHNTLYWYLQNLGQGPELLIRYENEEAVDDSQLPKDRFSAERLKGVDSTLKIQPAELGDSAVYLCASSLGQTSLNEQFFGPGTRLTVL.

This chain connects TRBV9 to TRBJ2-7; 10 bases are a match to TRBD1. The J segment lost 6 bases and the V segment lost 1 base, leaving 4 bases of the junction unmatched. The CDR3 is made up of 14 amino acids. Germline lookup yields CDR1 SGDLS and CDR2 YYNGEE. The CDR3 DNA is TGTGCCAGCAGCGTAAAGGGACAGGGGCCCGAGCAGTACTTC. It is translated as CASSVKGQGPEQYF.

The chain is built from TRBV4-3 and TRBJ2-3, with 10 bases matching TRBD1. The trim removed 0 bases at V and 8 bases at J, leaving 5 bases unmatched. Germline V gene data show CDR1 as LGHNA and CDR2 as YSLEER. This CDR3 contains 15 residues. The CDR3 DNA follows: TGCGCCAGCAGCCAAGAGGGACAGGGGATTGGTACGCAGTATTTT. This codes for CASSQEGQGIGTQYF.